A selection of T cell receptor beta chains follows, all from one sample in a study of T cell responses to AZD1222 COVID-19 vaccine. Clones were read by immunoSEQ multiplex PCR, and TCRdb kept only the in-frame ones, dropping some. The table has 75,000 to 100,000 clones, 89% seen once. Sequencing used peripheral blood, obtained on day 0 of AZD1222 vaccination. Source of these receptors: an adult in good health. Each CDR3 is given with its conserved first and last residue. D genes are given only for firm matches. Some rows have no size entry. The others give once, few or many, or a class for an expanded clone.

j_gene	v_gene	d_gene	abundance	CDR3aa	CDR3nt
TRBJ1-6	TRBV5-1	TRBD1	.	CASSWGQGANYNSPLHF	TGCGCCAGCAGCTGGGGACAGGGGGCTAACTATAATTCACCCCTCCACTTT
TRBJ2-7	TRBV5-1	.	.	CASRFRDGSYEQYF	TGCGCCAGCAGGTTCCGGGACGGTTCCTACGAGCAGTACTTC
TRBJ1-1	TRBV4-2	.	.	CASSQQGPTEAFF	TGTGCCAGCAGCCAACAGGGTCCCACTGAAGCTTTCTTT
TRBJ1-6	TRBV18	TRBD1	.	CASSPGQGMNSPLHF	TGTGCCAGCTCACCTGGACAGGGGATGAATTCACCCCTCCACTTT
TRBJ2-1	TRBV7-8	.	.	CASSLAGQGGGNEQFF	TGTGCCAGCAGCTTAGCGGGGCAGGGAGGCGGCAATGAGCAGTTCTTC
TRBJ2-1	TRBV2	.	.	CASRRDRSSYNEQFF	TGTGCCAGCAGGCGCGACAGGAGCTCCTACAATGAGCAGTTCTTC
TRBJ1-4	TRBV7-7	.	.	CASSQDSTDGQKLFF	TGTGCTAGCAGCCAGGACAGTACAGACGGGCAAAAACTGTTTTTT
TRBJ2-1	TRBV9	.	.	CASSVGGGSYNEQFF	TGTGCCAGCAGCGTCGGGGGCGGTTCCTACAATGAGCAGTTCTTC
TRBJ2-3	TRBV3-1/TRBV3-2	.	.	CASSQFIADTQYF	TGTGCCAGCAGCCAATTTATCGCAGATACGCAGTATTTT
TRBJ2-1	TRBV9	.	.	CASSVEGGSYNEQFF	TGTGCCAGCAGCGTAGAGGGGGGCTCCTACAATGAGCAGTTCTTC
TRBJ1-2	TRBV18	TRBD1	.	CASSPDRAYGYTF	TGTGCCAGCTCACCAGACAGGGCTTATGGCTACACCTTC
TRBJ1-2	TRBV4-2	.	.	CASSQPSGAVDYGYTF	TGTGCCAGCAGCCAACCTTCGGGGGCGGTGGACTATGGCTACACCTTC
TRBJ1-2	TRBV13	.	.	CASSLGLNSPNYGYTF	TGTGCCAGCAGCTTAGGGTTGAACAGCCCTAACTATGGCTACACCTTC
TRBJ2-1	TRBV19	TRBD2	once	CASSFQLAGEQFF	TGTGCCAGTAGTTTCCAATTAGCGGGTGAGCAGTTCTTC
TRBJ2-7	TRBV7-9	TRBD1	.	CASSRGQNYEQYF	TGTGCCAGCAGCCGGGGACAGAACTACGAGCAGTACTTC
TRBJ1-4	TRBV7-9	.	.	CASSPQSGASNEKLFF	TGTGCCAGCAGCCCTCAGTCGGGGGCGAGTAATGAAAAACTGTTTTTT
TRBJ2-7	TRBV18	TRBD1	.	CASSLGTGTYEQYF	TGTGCCAGCTCACTCGGGACAGGGACCTACGAGCAGTACTTC
TRBJ2-2	TRBV7-9	.	.	CASSLASDAGELFF	TGTGCCAGCAGCTTAGCTAGCGATGCCGGGGAGCTGTTTTTT
TRBJ2-3	TRBV12-3/TRBV12-4	.	.	CASSLSGDTQYF	TGTGCCAGCAGTTTATCGGGAGATACGCAGTATTTT
TRBJ1-1	TRBV7-3	TRBD1	.	CASSLAGQGAIGTEAFF	TGTGCCAGCAGCTTAGCGGGACAGGGGGCCATCGGCACTGAAGCTTTCTTT
TRBJ1-5	TRBV30	.	.	CAWSPGWDQPQHF	TGTGCCTGGAGTCCAGGTTGGGATCAGCCCCAGCATTTT
TRBJ1-2	TRBV6-5	.	.	CASRANYGYTF	TGTGCCAGCAGAGCGAACTATGGCTACACCTTC
TRBJ1-1	TRBV5-1	TRBD1	.	CASSLRQGADTEAFF	TGCGCCAGCAGCCTTCGACAGGGGGCCGACACTGAAGCTTTCTTT
TRBJ2-2	TRBV5-1	.	.	CASSLDQNTGELFF	TGCGCCAGCAGCTTGGACCAGAACACCGGGGAGCTGTTTTTT
TRBJ1-6	TRBV5-4	.	.	CASSLGTVTTPLHF	TGTGCCAGCAGCTTGGGGACAGTAACGACACCCCTCCACTTT
TRBJ2-1	TRBV7-2	.	.	CASSRPGPFNEQFF	TGTGCCAGCAGCCGCCCGGGGCCTTTCAATGAGCAGTTCTTC
TRBJ1-1	TRBV6-6	TRBD1	.	CASSPNYDRDTEAFF	TGTGCCAGCAGTCCCAATTACGACAGGGACACTGAAGCTTTCTTT
TRBJ2-7	TRBV7-2	.	.	CASSWSLEGPTYEQYF	TGTGCCAGCAGCTGGTCCTTGGAGGGGCCGACCTACGAGCAGTACTTC
TRBJ1-6	TRBV20-1	.	.	CSASPNSGLDNSPLHF	TGCAGTGCTAGTCCCAATTCGGGACTCGATAATTCACCCCTCCACTTT
TRBJ1-3	TRBV12-3/TRBV12-4	.	.	CASRPLVNTIYF	TGTGCCAGCAGACCCCTTGTGAACACCATATATTTT
TRBJ2-7	TRBV27	.	.	CASSLFSSYEQYF	TGTGCCAGCAGTTTATTTAGCAGCTACGAGCAGTACTTC
TRBJ2-5	TRBV6-2/TRBV6-3	.	.	CASSYRGVPETQYF	TGTGCCAGCAGTTACAGGGGGGTCCCAGAGACCCAGTACTTC
TRBJ2-3	TRBV5-1	TRBD2	.	CASSFLTSGTDTQYF	TGCGCCAGCAGCTTTCTGACTAGCGGTACAGATACGCAGTATTTT
TRBJ1-5	TRBV20-1	.	.	CSASTDSNQPQHF	TGCAGTGCTAGTACAGATAGCAATCAGCCCCAGCATTTT
TRBJ1-2	TRBV29-1	TRBD1	.	CSVRTGGLDGYTF	TGCAGCGTGAGGACAGGGGGCTTAGATGGCTACACCTTC
TRBJ2-3	TRBV30	.	once	CAWKETVGRRTDTQYF	TGTGCCTGGAAAGAAACCGTCGGCAGGCGGACAGATACGCAGTATTTT
TRBJ1-1	TRBV7-9	.	few	CASSLVYTEAFF	TGTGCCAGCAGCTTAGTTTATACTGAAGCTTTCTTT
TRBJ1-5	TRBV3-1/TRBV3-2	TRBD1	.	CASSQGQGLGQPQHF	TGTGCCAGCAGCCAAGGACAGGGTTTAGGTCAGCCCCAGCATTTT
TRBJ1-3	TRBV7-9	TRBD1	.	CASSSGQGAIYF	TGTGCCAGCAGTTCCGGACAGGGCGCCATATATTTT
TRBJ1-3	TRBV20-1	.	.	CSASSDLGISGNTIYF	TGCAGTGCTAGTTCGGACCTGGGCATCTCTGGAAACACCATATATTTT
TRBJ2-2	TRBV11-2	TRBD1	.	CASSSRQGIIGGELFF	TGTGCCAGCAGCTCCAGACAGGGGATAATTGGAGGGGAGCTGTTTTTT
TRBJ1-5	TRBV25-1	.	.	CASSEYGQPQHF	TGTGCCAGCAGTGAATATGGGCAGCCCCAGCATTTT
TRBJ2-7	TRBV13	.	once	CASSFNSQPYEQYF	TGTGCCAGCAGCTTTAACAGCCAACCCTACGAGCAGTACTTC
TRBJ2-7	TRBV27	TRBD1	once	CASSLSAGGFEQYF	TGTGCCAGCAGTTTATCGGCAGGGGGCTTCGAGCAGTACTTC